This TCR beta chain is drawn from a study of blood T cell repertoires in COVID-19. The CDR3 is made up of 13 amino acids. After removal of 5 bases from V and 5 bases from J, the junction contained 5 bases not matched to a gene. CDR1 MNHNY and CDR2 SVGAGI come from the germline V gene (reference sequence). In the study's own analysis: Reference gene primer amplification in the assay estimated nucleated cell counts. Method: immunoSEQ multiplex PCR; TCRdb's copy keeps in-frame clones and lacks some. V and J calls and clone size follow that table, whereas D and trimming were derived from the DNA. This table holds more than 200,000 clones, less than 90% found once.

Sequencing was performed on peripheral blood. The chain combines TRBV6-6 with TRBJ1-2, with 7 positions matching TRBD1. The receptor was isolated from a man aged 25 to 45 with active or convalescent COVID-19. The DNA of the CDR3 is TGTGCCAGCAGTCGCTGGGACAGTTATGGCTACACCTTC. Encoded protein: CASSRWDSYGYTF.